The 7 T cell receptor beta chains below were found in one sample sequenced in a study of T cell responses to AZD1222 COVID-19 vaccine. Profiling relied on immunoSEQ multiplex PCR, and the TCRdb table lists in-frame clones only, not all of them. The sample carries 140,000 to 150,000 clones, approximately 93% recorded once. Sequenced material: peripheral blood, taken after recovery from COVID-19. The receptors stem from an adult who had recovered from COVID-19.

This chain joins TRBV28 and TRBJ1-5; tentative D call: TRBD1 (6 bases). The ends were cut back, 3 bases at V and 11 bases at J, with 17 bases in the middle. The CDR3 is made up of 14 amino acids. From germline, CDR1 is MDHEN and CDR2 SYDVKM. The CDR3 region has the DNA TGTGCCAGCAGTTTGGGCGGCCTAAGGGGGGCCCAGCATTTT. It yields the protein CASSLGGLRGAQHF.

This chain links TRBV12-3 or TRBV12-4 with TRBJ1-2, with D uncertain. The CDR3 has 11 amino acids. The V end was cut by 6 bases, the J end by 13 bases, with 15 bases between. The CDR3: CASSLGPVFTF. In DNA form, the CDR3 reads TGTGCCAGCAGCCTCGGCCCTGTTTTCACCTTC.

V and J are TRBV20-1 and TRBJ1-2, with D possibly TRBD1 on 6 matching bases. CDR1 and CDR2 from the germline V gene are DFQATT and SNEGSKA (reference sequence). Trimming shortened V by 3 bases and J by 7 bases, and 21 bases separated the two germline ends. CDR3 length: 15 residues. The CDR3 DNA follows: TGCAGTGCTAGTCAGCGAGGCAGGGGTTCTGCTGGCTACACCTTC. Its translation: CSASQRGRGSAGYTF.

The chain has TRBV3-1 (or the pseudogene TRBV3-2) and TRBJ2-5, with 8 bases identical to TRBD2. CDR3 size: 12 residues. Losses at the gene ends were 5 bases for V and 6 bases for J; bases not matched to a gene: 2. Germline V lookup: CDR1 LGHDT, CDR2 YNNKEL (reference sequence). Here the CDR3 DNA reads TGTGCCAGCAGCGTAGCGGGGAAGACCCAGTACTTC. Translated, it gives CASSVAGKTQYF.

The gene calls are TRBV20-1 and TRBJ2-1; D gene ambiguous. The germline CDR1 and CDR2 sequences are DFQATT and SNEGSKA (reference sequence). With 7 bases removed from V and 6 bases from J, the gap between germline ends came to 10 bases. CDR3 size: 11 residues. CDR3 sequence (DNA): TGCAGTGTGGCAGTAGGCAATGAGCAGTTCTTC. Residues: CSVAVGNEQFF.

This chain joins TRBV9 and TRBJ2-3, with TRBD2 matching over 11 bases. Germline CDR1 and CDR2: SGDLS and YYNGEE. V lost 3 bases to trimming and J lost 5 bases; unmatched junction nucleotides: 8. This CDR3 has 16 residues. CDR3 bases: TGTGCCAGCAGCGAGGGACTAGCGGCCAAGGGAGATACGCAGTATTTT. Translated, it gives CASSEGLAAKGDTQYF.

This sequence joins TRBV7-5 and TRBJ2-1; TRBD2, as called in the table, went unchecked against the DNA. TRBV7-5 is classified as a pseudogene. The CDR3 consists of 14 residues. CDR3 sequence reads: CARSPLYSGSEQFF. As DNA, the CDR3 is TGTGCCAGAAGCCCACTCTATAGCGGAAGTGAGCAGTTCTTC.